This TCR beta chain was documented in a study of blood T cell repertoires in COVID-19. Study information: The United States, Italy and Spain supplied acute and convalescent COVID-19 samples. The cDNA or gDNA used as material had been derived from T cells, B-cell-depleted T cells, or PBMCs.

The CDR3 has 14 amino acids. CDR1 and CDR2 (germline): LGHDT, YNNKEL (reference sequence). Deletions cut 3 bases from V and 6 bases from J, with 11 bases between. As processed by the authors: Reference gene primers were amplified, and this amplification served to estimate nucleated cell counts. Only in-frame clones appear in the TCRdb table, and some are missing; sequencing was by immunoSEQ multiplex PCR. The V and J calls and clone size were taken over from that table, and D and trimming were inferred from the DNA. The table has fewer than 30,000 clones, roughly 94% seen once. The source of this sequence is a human donor with active COVID-19. The donor label of this sample is uncertain. Material: peripheral blood. This sequence joins TRBV3-1 (or the pseudogene TRBV3-2) and TRBJ2-2, with D possibly being TRBD1 (6 bases). This CDR3 is CASSHDRLPGELFF. The CDR3 nucleotides are TGTGCCAGCAGCCATGACAGGCTTCCCGGGGAGCTGTTTTTT.